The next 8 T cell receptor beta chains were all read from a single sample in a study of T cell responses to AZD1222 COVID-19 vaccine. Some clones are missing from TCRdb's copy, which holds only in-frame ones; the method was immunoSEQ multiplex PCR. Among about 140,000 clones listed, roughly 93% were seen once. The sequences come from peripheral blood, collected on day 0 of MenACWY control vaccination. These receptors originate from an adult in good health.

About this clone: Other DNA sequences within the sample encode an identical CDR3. The CDR3 DNA follows: TGCGCCAGCAGCTTGAGGGACCAAGAGACCCAGTACTTC. Translation: CASSLRDQETQYF. V and J are TRBV5-1 and TRBJ2-5; D gene uncertain. Germline V CDR1 and CDR2: SGHRS, YFSETQ. V was pared by 1 base and J by 0 bases, with 4 bases between. The CDR3 runs 13 residues.

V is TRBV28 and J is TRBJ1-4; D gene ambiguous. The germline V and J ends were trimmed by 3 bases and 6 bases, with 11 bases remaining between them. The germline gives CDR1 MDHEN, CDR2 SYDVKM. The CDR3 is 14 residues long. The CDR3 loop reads CASSLPTRDEKLFF. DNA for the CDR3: TGTGCCAGCAGTTTGCCTACGAGGGATGAAAAACTGTTTTTT.

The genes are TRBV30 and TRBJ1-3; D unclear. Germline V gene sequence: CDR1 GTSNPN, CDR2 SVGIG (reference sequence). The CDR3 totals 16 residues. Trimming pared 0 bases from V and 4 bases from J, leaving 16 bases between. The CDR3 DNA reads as TGTGCCTGGAGTGTTCGACCCAGAACGGGAGGAAACACCATATATTTT. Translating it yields CAWSVRPRTGGNTIYF.

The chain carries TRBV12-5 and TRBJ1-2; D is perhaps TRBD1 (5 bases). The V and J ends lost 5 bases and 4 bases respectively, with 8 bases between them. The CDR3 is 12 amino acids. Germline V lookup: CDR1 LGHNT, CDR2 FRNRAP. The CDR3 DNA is TGTGCTAGTGGTCTGAGGGGCTATGGCTACACCTTC. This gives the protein CASGLRGYGYTF.

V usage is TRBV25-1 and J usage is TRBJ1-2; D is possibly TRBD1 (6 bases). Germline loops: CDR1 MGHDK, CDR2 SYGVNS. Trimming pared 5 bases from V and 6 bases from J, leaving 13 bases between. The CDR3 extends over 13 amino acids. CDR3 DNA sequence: TGTGCCAGCAGTCTTTGGGGGCGCGATGGCTACACCTTC. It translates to CASSLWGRDGYTF.

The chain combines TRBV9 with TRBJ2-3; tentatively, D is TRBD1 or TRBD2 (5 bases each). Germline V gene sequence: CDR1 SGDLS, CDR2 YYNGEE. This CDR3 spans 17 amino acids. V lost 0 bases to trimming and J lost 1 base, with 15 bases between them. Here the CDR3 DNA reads TGTGCCAGCAGCGTAGGAGGGCAGGGATGGGGCACAGATACGCAGTATTTT. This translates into CASSVGGQGWGTDTQYF.

The CDR3 nucleotides read TGTGCCAGCACAGACAGGAGCTCTAGCACAGATACGCAGTATTTT. It specifies CASTDRSSSTDTQYF. V gene TRBV5-4 combines with J gene TRBJ2-3, with D perhaps matching TRBD1 (6 bases). Germline V gene data show CDR1 as SGHNT and CDR2 as YYREEE (reference sequence). CDR3 length equals 15 residues. With 6 bases removed from V and 0 bases from J, the gap between germline ends came to 14 bases.

CDR3 region: CATSAGSDTQYF. CDR3 DNA: TGTGCCACCAGTGCCGGGTCAGATACGCAGTATTTT. The chain has TRBV24-1 and TRBJ2-3; D call uncertain. V lost 5 bases to trimming and J lost 4 bases, with 6 bases between them. CDR3 length: 12 residues. CDR1 is KGHDR and CDR2 is SFDVKD in the germline V gene.